This T cell receptor (beta chain) was obtained from a study of blood T cell repertoires in COVID-19. At the level of the study: Nucleic acid was either cDNA or gDNA, and it came from T cells, B-cell-depleted T cells, or PBMCs.

V shed 2 bases, J shed 5 bases, and the junction held 9 bases outside the gene matches. Germline CDR1 reads SGHNT; CDR2 reads YYREEE (reference sequence). This CDR3 spans 16 amino acids. Produced via immunoSEQ multiplex PCR; TCRdb's table is partial and in-frame only. The data hold 300,000 to 450,000 clones, with about 90% observed a single time. The source of this sequence is a man in his forties in a cohort exposed to, infected with or recovered from COVID-19 (not recorded which). The rearrangement joins TRBV5-4 to TRBJ2-2; 7 bases match TRBD2. Source material: PBMCs or T cells enriched from blood (not recorded which). CDR3 in DNA: TGTGCCAGCAGCTTTATCCTAGCGGAGGAAACCGGGGAGCTGTTTTTT. Translation: CASSFILAEETGELFF.